This record looks at one TCR beta chain sequence and its context. This clone has only a few counts. The antigen it recognizes is unknown. There are no base qualities to consult, and no much larger clone falls within one base. This sample is part of a study of CD8+ T cells in alopecia areata (dated by TCRdb to between 2017 and 2018). Regarding the study in general: Treated patients were enrolled in an open-label pilot trial of oral tofacitinib, 5 to 10 mg twice daily, for moderate-to-severe alopecia areata. Tofacitinib was administered for 6 to 18 months, and 6 months of follow-up off drug were then conducted to assess delayed response and recurrence. In treated patients, disease severity was measured using the SALT score, which gives the percentage of scalp surface area affected. To study T cell clonal expansion in alopecia areata, the researchers applied high-throughput TCRbeta sequencing to both the C3H/HeJ mouse model and human patients. Scalp tissue and sorted CD4+ and CD8+ peripheral blood T cells from patchy and totalis/universalis alopecia areata patients and from healthy controls were covered by human TCRbeta sequencing. Tofacitinib-treated patients had biopsies at baseline and at 4 and 24 weeks of treatment, with a later scalp biopsy in several patients. Clonality in the scalp was compared among normal scalp (n=4), patchy alopecia areata scalp (n=8), and alopecia totalis/universalis scalp (n=8). RNA was extracted with the PAXgene miRNA kit for fixed scalp, the miRNeasy kit for PBMCs, and the RNeasy kit for mouse skin. TCRbeta CDR3 regions were amplified by immunoSEQ multiplex PCR with 35 Vbeta forward and 13 Jbeta reverse primers. Here is what the overall study found, with its caveats: Tofacitinib significantly lowered scalp clonality and the number of expanded CD8+ clones among the top 100 scalp clones. Compared with mice, TCR sequences shared between patients were less clear, possibly partly because of HLA diversity across the patient population. Resident alphabeta T cells in normal human skin are also sequenced, complicating scalp TCR repertoire analysis, unlike mouse skin dominated by gammadelta T cells. Higher clonality and more expanded CD8+ clones were observed in lesional scalp than in normal scalp, particularly in alopecia totalis/universalis, a finding suggestive of antigenic drive. During tofacitinib treatment, many expanded lesional clones remained in scalp and blood, and this persistence may partly explain relapse after treatment is stopped. Because the treated cohort was small and had just a single nonresponder, larger studies are needed to establish links between baseline CD8+ expansion and response.

The treatment or condition label of this sample denotes: oral pan-JAK inhibitor, 5-10 mg twice daily. Lesional scalp punch biopsies and peripheral blood were collected from alopecia areata patients. PBMCs were isolated by density centrifugation and stained for CD3, CD4 and CD8, after which CD4+ and CD8+ T cells were sorted on a FACSAria. In the germline V gene, CDR1 corresponds to SGHTA and CDR2 to FQGNSA. The CDR3, from cysteine to phenylalanine, totals 16 residues. CDR3 DNA only is kept here, 48 bases in frame from base 1. V and J lose 6 bases and 0 bases, and a span of 18 bases separates them. Preparation of the library involved the immunoSEQ multiplex PCR assay. To provide template for TCR sequencing, every sample had RNA extracted and reverse transcribed into cDNA. First-strand cDNA was synthesized using SuperScript III with a 2:1 mix of oligo-dT and random hexamers. A synthetic immune receptor repertoire was used to assess amplification bias, and residual bias was removed computationally. The authors processed their data as follows. Raw reads were preprocessed to remove errors, and CDR3 was defined according to IMGT conventions as the region from the conserved cysteine to phenylalanine. Clonality was computed by normalizing Shannon entropy by log2 of the number of productive unique TCRs and subtracting the result from 1. Whether each scalp clone was CD4 or CD8 was inferred by checking scalp TCRbeta sequences against the CD4 and CD8 repertoires from sorted blood. Entries here come from immuneACCESS through TCRdb and include only in-frame sequences with V and J called. Some clones fail to appear in such tables; in the studies checked, an unresolved V gene covers under half of the shortfall, and the cause of the remainder is unknown. V, J and clone size are those of that table, while D and trimming were read from the DNA. The sample contains fewer than 250,000 clones, around two fifths of them found a single time. The top ten clonotypes cover roughly 0.5% of the sample.

The origin of this receptor is a human donor with alopecia areata. The V and J genes are TRBV7-2 and TRBJ2-7; TRBD2 is possibly the D segment (6 matching bases). The sequenced sample was CD4+ T cells sorted from blood, obtained at approximately week 30, from a patient treated with tofacitinib. In nucleotides, the sequence is TGTGCCAGCAGTCAAAGATCGGGACTCTTCTCCTACGAGCAGTACTTC. The resulting protein is CASSQRSGLFSYEQYF.